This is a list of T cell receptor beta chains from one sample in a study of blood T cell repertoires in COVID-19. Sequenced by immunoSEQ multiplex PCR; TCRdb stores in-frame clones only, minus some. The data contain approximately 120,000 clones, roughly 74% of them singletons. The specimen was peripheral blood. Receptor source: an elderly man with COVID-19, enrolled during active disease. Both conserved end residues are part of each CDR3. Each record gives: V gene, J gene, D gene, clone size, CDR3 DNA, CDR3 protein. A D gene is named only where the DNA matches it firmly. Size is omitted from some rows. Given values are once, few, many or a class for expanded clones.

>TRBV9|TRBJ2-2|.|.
TGTGCCAGCAGCGTAGGCCAGCGGGACATCCCCGGGGAGCTGTTTTTT
CASSVGQRDIPGELFF
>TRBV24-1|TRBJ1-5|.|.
TGTGCCACCAGTGATCGACAGAGCAATCAGCCCCAGCATTTT
CATSDRQSNQPQHF
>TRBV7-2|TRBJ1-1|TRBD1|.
TGTGCCAGCAGCTTCTTTACAGGGGTGAACACTGAAGCTTTCTTT
CASSFFTGVNTEAFF
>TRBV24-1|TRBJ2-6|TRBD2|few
TGTGCCACCAGTGCTGGGGGGGAGGCCAACGTCCTGACTTTC
CATSAGGEANVLTF
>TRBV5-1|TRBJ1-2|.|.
TGCGCCAGCAGCACTGGACTTGGAGCTAACTATGGCTACACCTTC
CASSTGLGANYGYTF
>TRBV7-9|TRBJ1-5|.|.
TGTGCCAGCAGCACATATAGCAATCAGCCCCAGCATTTT
CASSTYSNQPQHF
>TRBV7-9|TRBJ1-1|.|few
TGTGCCAGCAGCGATGGCGGGGGGGACACTGAAGCTTTCTTT
CASSDGGGDTEAFF
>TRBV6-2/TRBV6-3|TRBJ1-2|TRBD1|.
TGTGCCAGCAGTTACTCCTCCGGGACAGGGCTCTCGAACTATGGCTACACCTTC
CASSYSSGTGLSNYGYTF
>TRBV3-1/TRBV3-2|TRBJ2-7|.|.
TGTGCCAGCAGCCTGGCTCTCACAGCCTACGAGCAGTACTTC
CASSLALTAYEQYF
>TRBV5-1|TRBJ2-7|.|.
TGCGCCAGCAGCTTGGAGGGGTATTCCTACGAGCAGTACTTC
CASSLEGYSYEQYF
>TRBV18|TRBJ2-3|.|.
TGTGCCAGCTCAGGGAGTGGGGCAGATACGCAGTATTTT
CASSGSGADTQYF
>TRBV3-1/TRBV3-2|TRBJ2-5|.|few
TGTGCCAGCAGCCAAGGCGTCGTGACCCAGTACTTC
CASSQGVVTQYF
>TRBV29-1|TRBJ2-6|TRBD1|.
TGCAGCGCCAGTGACAGGGCCAGCGCCAACGTCCTGACTTTC
CSASDRASANVLTF
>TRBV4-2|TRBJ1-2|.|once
TGTGCCAGCAGCCAAGATCAGGGAGGGGGCTATGGCTACACCTTC
CASSQDQGGGYGYTF
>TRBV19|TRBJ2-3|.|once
TGTGCCAGTTCCGAGGGTTCCACAGATACGCAGTATTTT
CASSEGSTDTQYF
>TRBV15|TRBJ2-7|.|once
TGTGCCACCAGCAGAGATCTCTACGAGCAGTACTTC
CATSRDLYEQYF
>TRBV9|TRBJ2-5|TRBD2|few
TGTGCCAGCAGCGCCGGACTAGCCTTTTCTTATCAGGGCCAAGAGACCCAGTACTTC
CASSAGLAFSYQGQETQYF
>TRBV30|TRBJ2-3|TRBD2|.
TGTGCCTGGTCTAGCGGGAACACAGATACGCAGTATTTT
CAWSSGNTDTQYF
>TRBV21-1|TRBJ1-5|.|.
TGTGCCAGCAGCAAAAACAAGGGGGCGGAGAGCAATCAGCCCCAGCATTTT
CASSKNKGAESNQPQHF
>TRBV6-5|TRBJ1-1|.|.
TGTGCCAGCAGTTACTCGGGGGGAGTCGCTGAAGCTTTCTTT
CASSYSGGVAEAFF
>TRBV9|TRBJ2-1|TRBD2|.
TGTGCCAGCAGCGTAGGGGGACTAGCGGGAGACAATGAGCAGTTCTTC
CASSVGGLAGDNEQFF
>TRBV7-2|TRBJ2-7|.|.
TGTGCCAGCAGCTTAGCGTTATACAAGACCTACGAGCAGTACTTC
CASSLALYKTYEQYF
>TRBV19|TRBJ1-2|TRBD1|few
TGTGCCAGTAGCTCATACAGGGGGCGTCTCTATGGCTACACCTTC
CASSSYRGRLYGYTF
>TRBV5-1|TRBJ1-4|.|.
TGCGCCAGCAGCCCCCAGGGGCCTCGAGCAACTAATGAAAAACTGTTTTTT
CASSPQGPRATNEKLFF
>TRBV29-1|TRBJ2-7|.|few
TGCAGCGTGGCGGCTAGCGAACCCTACGAGCAGTACTTC
CSVAASEPYEQYF
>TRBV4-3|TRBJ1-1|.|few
TGCGCCAGCAGCCAATATGAAGCGAACACTGAAGCTTTCTTT
CASSQYEANTEAFF
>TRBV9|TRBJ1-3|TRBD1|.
TGTGCCAGCAGCGTAGGGACCACAGGGGCCAACTCTGGAAACACCATATATTTT
CASSVGTTGANSGNTIYF
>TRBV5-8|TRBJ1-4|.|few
TGTGCCAGCAGCTTGGGGTTGGCGGCGGCCGGAAAACTGTTTTTT
CASSLGLAAAGKLFF
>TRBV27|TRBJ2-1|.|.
TGTGCCAGCAGTGGGTACGCAGGGTACGGTGAGCAGTTCTTC
CASSGYAGYGEQFF
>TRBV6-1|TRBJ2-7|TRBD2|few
TGTGCCAGCAGTGAAGGTAGCGGGACCTCCTACGAGCAGTACTTC
CASSEGSGTSYEQYF
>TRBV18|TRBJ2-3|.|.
TGTGCCAGCTCACCCGACTCGGATACGCAGTATTTT
CASSPDSDTQYF
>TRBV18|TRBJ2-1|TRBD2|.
TGTGCCAGCTCACCAACCACTAGCGGCTACAATGAGCAGTTCTTC
CASSPTTSGYNEQFF
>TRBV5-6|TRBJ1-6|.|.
TGTGCCAGCAGCTCAGGGATTCCACCCCTCCACTTT
CASSSGIPPLHF
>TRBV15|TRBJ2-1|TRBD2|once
TGTGCCACCAGCAGAGGGGGGACTAGCGGGACCAATGAGCAGTTCTTC
CATSRGGTSGTNEQFF
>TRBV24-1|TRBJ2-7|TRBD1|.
TGTGCCACCAGTGACGCCGGGACCCAGGGGGCCTACGAGCAGTACTTC
CATSDAGTQGAYEQYF
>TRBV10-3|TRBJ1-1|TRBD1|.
TGTGCCATCAGTGCCGGGACAGGGGTCTACACTGAAGCTTTCTTT
CAISAGTGVYTEAFF
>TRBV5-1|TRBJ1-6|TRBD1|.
TGCGCCAGCAGCTTGTCGGGACAGGGAAATTCACCCCTCCACTTT
CASSLSGQGNSPLHF
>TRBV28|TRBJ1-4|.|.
TGTGCCAGCGAGGGTGTCGATGAAAAACTGTTTTTT
CASEGVDEKLFF
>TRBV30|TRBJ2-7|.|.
TGTGCCTGGAGTTCTCGGTACGAGCAGTACTTC
CAWSSRYEQYF
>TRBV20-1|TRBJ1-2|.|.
TGCAGTGCCTCGACTGACTATGGCTACACCTTC
CSASTDYGYTF